The 5 T cell receptor beta chains listed next were all sequenced from one sample in a study of identical twins. TCRdb redid the calling of the 5' RACE reads with MiXCR, one entry per CDR3 protein. This table has about 340,000 distinct CDR3 sequences, roughly 12% appearing once. Separately, the same data were catalogued under a study of yellow fever vaccine responses in identical twins.

Sequenced sample: CD8+ T cells sorted from blood. The origin of the receptors is a woman between 18 and 29 years old in good health.

This sequence joins TRBV24-1 and TRBJ2-1; 8 bases line up with TRBD1. Germline lookup yields CDR1 KGHDR and CDR2 SFDVKD. V was clipped by 4 bases and J by 4 bases; unmatched bases: 8. The CDR3 totals 16 residues. CDR3 residues: CATSDRPGGAYNEQFF. CDR3 nucleotide sequence: TGTGCCACCAGTGACCGGCCAGGGGGCGCGTACAATGAGCAGTTCTTC.

This clonotype was seen a handful of times. This chain joins TRBV7-9 and TRBJ2-7, with no clear D. There are 13 residues in the CDR3. Looked up from germline, CDR1 is SEHNR and CDR2 is FQNEAQ (reference sequence). Trimming took off 5 bases at V and 3 bases at J, with 11 bases between the two ends. CDR3: CASSPAAGYEQYF. The CDR3 DNA reads TGTGCCAGCAGCCCGGCAGCCGGCTACGAGCAGTACTTC.

In regard to this clonotype: The junction and the germline gene differ at one end; a read error may be behind it. The gene calls are TRBV3-1 and TRBJ2-3; TRBD2 is a possible D gene (5 bases). CDR1 and CDR2 from the germline V gene are LGHDT and YNNKEL (reference sequence). The CDR3 is 16 amino acids. CDR3 sequence: CACSQVFGGSTDTQYF. Here the CDR3 DNA reads TGTGCCTGCAGCCAAGTGTTTGGCGGGAGCACAGATACGCAGTATTTT.

This clonotype was found many times. V usage is TRBV10-1 and J usage is TRBJ2-3; 10 nucleotides match TRBD2. The CDR3 sequence is 18 residues long. The V gene's germline CDR1 is WNHNN and CDR2 SYGVQD (reference sequence). The ends lost 0 bases at V and 3 bases at J; junction bases unmatched: 9. The CDR3 DNA reads TGCGCCAGCAGTGAGTCGATTAGCGGGAGGCACTTTACAGATACGCAGTATTTT. The encoded protein is CASSESISGRHFTDTQYF.

V usage is TRBV2 and J usage is TRBJ2-2; 9 bases fit TRBD1. The CDR3 spans 17 residues. The J segment lost 0 bases and the V segment lost 6 bases, leaving 8 bases of the junction unmatched. CDR1 SNHLY and CDR2 FYNNEI come from the germline V gene. The CDR3 region is CASRKTGGASNTGELFF. CDR3 sequence (DNA): TGTGCCAGCAGGAAAACAGGGGGCGCATCGAACACCGGGGAGCTGTTTTTT.